This T cell receptor (beta chain) emerged from a study of early T cells in non-severe SARS-CoV-2 infection. MiXCR was run by TCRdb on the 5' RACE reads, yielding one entry per CDR3 protein. There are tens of thousands of distinct CDR3 sequences in the sample; over 4.5% occur only once, and less than 6% lies in the top ten. Points from the study as a whole: Anti-spike CD8 responses were favored in VDJdb matching, and private and CD4 specificities were missed.

Per the germline V gene, CDR1 is WSHSY and CDR2 is SAAADI. This CDR3 is built from 13 residues. Trimming took off 0 bases at V and 8 bases at J, with 10 bases between the two ends. Notes on this clonotype: The target antigen is unknown.

The chain is built from TRBV10-2 and TRBJ1-1, with unresolved D. Source: whole blood, taken at baseline. The clonotype originates from an adult who was a healthcare worker with PCR-confirmed SARS-CoV-2 infection or an uninfected control (not recorded which). CDR3 sequence: CASSESNRKEAFF. As DNA, the CDR3 is TGCGCCAGCAGTGAGTCGAACAGAAAGGAAGCTTTCTTT.